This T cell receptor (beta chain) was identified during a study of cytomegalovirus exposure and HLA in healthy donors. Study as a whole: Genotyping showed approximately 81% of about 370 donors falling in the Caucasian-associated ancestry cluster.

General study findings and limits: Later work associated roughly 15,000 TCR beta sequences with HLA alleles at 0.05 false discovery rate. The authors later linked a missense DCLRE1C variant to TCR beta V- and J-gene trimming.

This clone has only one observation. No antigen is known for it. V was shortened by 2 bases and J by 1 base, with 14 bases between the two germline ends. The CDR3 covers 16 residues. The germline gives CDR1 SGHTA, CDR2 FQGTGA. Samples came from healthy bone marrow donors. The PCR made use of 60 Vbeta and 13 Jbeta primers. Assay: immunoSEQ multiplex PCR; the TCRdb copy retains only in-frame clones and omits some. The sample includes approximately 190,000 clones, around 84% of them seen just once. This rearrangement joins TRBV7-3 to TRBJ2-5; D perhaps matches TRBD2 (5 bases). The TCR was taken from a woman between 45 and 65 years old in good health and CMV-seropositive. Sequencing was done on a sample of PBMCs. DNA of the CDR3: TGTGCCAGCAGCTTATACGGACTGGGCCTCCAAGAGACCCAGTACTTC. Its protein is CASSLYGLGLQETQYF.